This T cell receptor (beta chain) was obtained from a study of vaccination effects on CD4 cells after COVID-19 (dated by TCRdb to the early 2020s). As for the study more broadly: In the ViraFEST assay, PBMC were stimulated with viral peptide pools, and TCR sequencing was then used to find antigen-specific CD4+ T cell clonotypes based on their expansion. Cultures from other donors in the study were sequenced with the Oncomine TCR Beta short-read assay on an Illumina iSeq 100. Each participant got two doses of an mRNA SARS-CoV-2 vaccine, either BNT162b2 or mRNA-1273. Each well held fewer than 2.5 million PBMC cultured in IMDM containing approximately 5% human AB serum, about 10 IU/ml IL-2 and gentamicin, along with 10 ug/ml peptides. Altogether, approximately 10 COVID-19 convalescent patients and 4 SARS-CoV-2-naive healthy vaccine recipients made up the full study. SARS-CoV-2 spike-specific CD4+ TCR repertoires from before and after mRNA vaccination were compared in COVID-19 convalescent patients and in infection-naive vaccine recipients. Pre-vaccine samples were collected from a couple of convalescent patients 16 days and one week before the first dose, corresponding to 142 and 148 days after COVID-19 diagnosis. Points the paper makes about the study in general: Limitations of the study were the small number of convalescent patients and the absence of early post-infection timepoints. Marked clonal contraction was observed in both infection-induced and vaccine-induced clones at late post-vaccination timepoints, consistent with waning T cell responses. In convalescent patients, the post-vaccine spike-reactive repertoire consisted mainly of new vaccine-induced clones, largely distinct from infection-induced clones.

The germline V gene (reference sequence) provides CDR1 LGHDT and CDR2 YNNKEL. The CDR3 starts with the cysteine, ends with the phenylalanine, and has 13 residues. Kept here is only the CDR3 DNA, which spans 39 bases and is read in frame from base 1. V loses 4 bases, J loses 4 bases, and the germline ends lie 8 bases apart. After 10 to 11 days of culture, CD4+ T cells were isolated with the EasySep CD4+ T cell isolation kit. PCR-confirmed SARS-CoV-2 infection had occurred in convalescent patients between March and December 2020, before the Alpha, Beta and Delta variants emerged in the United States. On days 3 and 7, half of the culture medium was replaced with fresh IL-2-containing medium. Each peptide stimulation condition was cultured in triplicate wells unless otherwise noted. PBMC were separated from whole blood using Ficoll-Paque Plus gradient centrifugation and were then either cryopreserved at -140C or used fresh. The QIAamp micro DNA kit was used to extract genomic DNA from the cultured CD4+ T cells.

This clone has just a few counts. Its target antigen remains unknown. No per-base quality is available; no much larger clone lies one base away. The library was built by means of the immunoSEQ multiplex PCR assay. DNA from the CD4+ T cells that had been cultured and isolated underwent TCR beta CDR3 sequencing. As for the original processing: The analysis removed non-productive TCR sequences, trimmed reads to the CDR3 region, and retained only CDR3s that were 7 or more amino acids long. The MANAFEST web app was used to identify antigen-specific clonotypes by comparing expansion in peptide wells with expansion in reference cultures. To be called positive, a clone needed expansion at FDR<0.05 compared with the reference and with all other wells, an odds ratio greater than 5, and a frequency greater than 0.1% in two replicate wells. Cross-reactive clonotypes were defined as significantly expanded in SARS-CoV-2 spike wells and in at least one common cold coronavirus spike condition. CDR3 similarity was assessed by Levenshtein distance using the stringdist R package, and unrooted trees were constructed with ape in R 3.6.1. TCRdb took this table from immuneACCESS and kept in-frame rearrangements with V and J called. Such tables lack part of the clones; where checked against another copy, unresolved V genes explain under half of the gap, and the rest is unexplained. That table gives V, J and clone size, and the DNA gave D and trimming. This sample holds about 64,000 clones; just over 70% were observed only once. Roughly 25% of the sample lies in the top ten.

The origin of this receptor is a human donor who had a prior SARS-CoV-2 infection. The rearrangement joined TRBV3-1 (or the pseudogene TRBV3-2) to TRBJ2-1, with the D gene uncertain. Sample: CD4+ T cells from PBMCs cultured without peptide, taken before COVID-19 vaccination. The CDR3 reads as follows: CASSPYSYNEQFF. The DNA sequence follows: TGTGCCAGCAGCCCGTACTCTTACAATGAGCAGTTCTTC.